This T cell receptor (beta chain) appears in the sequencing data of a study of CD8 T cells in ankylosing spondylitis. The sample holds many counts of this clonotype. The target antigen is unknown. The CDR3 consists of 16 residues. Germline assignment: CDR1 SEHNR and CDR2 FQNEAQ (reference sequence). V lost 0 bases, J lost 0 bases, and 11 bases lay in between. TCRdb ran MiXCR on the 5' RACE reads and lists one entry per CDR3 protein. The sample lists under 250,000 distinct CDR3 sequences; just under 7.5% were seen once. Whole-study results and caveats: Clones linked with disease were CD8+ and fairly uncommon in the peripheral blood. Under 10 highly homologous variants formed a TCR beta motif that appeared characteristic of ankylosing spondylitis blood. Disease-associated clones were reportedly significantly overrepresented in matched ankylosing spondylitis synovial fluid.

The chain employs TRBV7-9 and TRBJ1-2; TRBD1 is a possible D gene (6 bases). The sequence was collected from a male donor with ankylosing spondylitis. The sample comprised blood, either unsorted or a sorted T cell fraction (not recorded which). The CDR3 nucleotides are TGTGCCAGCAGCTTAGCGAGGACAGCCGCTAACTATGGCTACACCTTC. Its translation is CASSLARTAANYGYTF.